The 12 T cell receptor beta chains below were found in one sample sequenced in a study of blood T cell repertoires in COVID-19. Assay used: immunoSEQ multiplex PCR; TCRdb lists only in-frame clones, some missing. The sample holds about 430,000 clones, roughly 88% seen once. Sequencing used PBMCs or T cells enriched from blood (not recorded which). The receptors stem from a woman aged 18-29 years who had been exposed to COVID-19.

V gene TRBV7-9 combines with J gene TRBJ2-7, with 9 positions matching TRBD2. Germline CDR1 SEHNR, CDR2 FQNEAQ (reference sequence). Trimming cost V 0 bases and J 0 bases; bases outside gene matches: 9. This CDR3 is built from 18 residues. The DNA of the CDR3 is TGTGCCAGCAGCTTAGCTTTGGGACTAGCTCCAGACTCCTACGAGCAGTACTTC. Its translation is CASSLALGLAPDSYEQYF.

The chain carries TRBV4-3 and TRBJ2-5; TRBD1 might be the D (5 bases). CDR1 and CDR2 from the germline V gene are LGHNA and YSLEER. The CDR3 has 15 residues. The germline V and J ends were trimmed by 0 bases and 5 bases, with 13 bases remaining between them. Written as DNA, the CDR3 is TGCGCCAGCAGCCAAGACCGTCAGGGCTGGGAGACCCAGTACTTC. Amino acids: CASSQDRQGWETQYF.

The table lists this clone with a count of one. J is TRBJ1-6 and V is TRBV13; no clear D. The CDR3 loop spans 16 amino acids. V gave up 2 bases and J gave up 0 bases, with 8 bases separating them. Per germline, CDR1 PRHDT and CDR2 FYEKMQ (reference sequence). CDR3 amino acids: CASSLSSGSYNSPLHF. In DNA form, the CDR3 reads TGTGCCAGCAGCTTAAGTTCGGGCTCCTATAATTCACCCCTCCACTTT. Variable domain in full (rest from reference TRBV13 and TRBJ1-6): AAGVIQSPRHLIKEKRETATLKCYPIPRHDTVYWYQQGPGQDPQFLISFYEKMQSDKGSIPDRFSAQQFSDYHSELNMSSLELGDSALYFCASSLSSGSYNSPLHFGNGTRLTVT.

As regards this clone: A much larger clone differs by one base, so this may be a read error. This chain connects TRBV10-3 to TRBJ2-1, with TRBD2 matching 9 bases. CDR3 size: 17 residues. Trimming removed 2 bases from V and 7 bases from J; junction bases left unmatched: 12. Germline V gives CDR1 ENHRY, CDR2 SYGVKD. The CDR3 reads CAISEAGGAGVRNEQFF. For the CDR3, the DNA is TGTGCCATCAGTGAGGCGGGAGGGGCGGGGGTCAGGAATGAGCAGTTCTTC.

The CDR3 here is CASTGTAYGYTF. The CDR3 bases are TGTGCCAGCACCGGGACAGCCTATGGCTACACCTTC. This chain connects TRBV12-3 or TRBV12-4 to TRBJ1-2; TRBD1 aligns across 7 bases. The CDR3 runs 12 residues. With 7 bases clipped from V and 4 bases from J, the junction kept 3 bases outside the gene matches.

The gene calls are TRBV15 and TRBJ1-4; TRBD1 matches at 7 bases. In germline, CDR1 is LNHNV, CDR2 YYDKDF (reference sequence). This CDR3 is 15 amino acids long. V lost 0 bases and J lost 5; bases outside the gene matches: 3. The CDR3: CATSRDRGKNEKLFF. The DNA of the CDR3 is TGTGCCACCAGCAGAGACAGGGGGAAAAATGAAAAACTGTTTTTT.

The CDR3 protein is CASSLWTESLGYTF. For the CDR3, the DNA is TGTGCCAGCAGCTTATGGACAGAGAGTCTTGGCTACACCTTC. J is TRBJ1-2 and V is TRBV11-2; D may be TRBD1 (6 bases). V lost 2 bases and J 7 bases, leaving 14 bases between the germline ends. Per germline, CDR1 SGHAT and CDR2 FQNNGV. The CDR3 sequence is 14 residues long.

The CDR3 region has the DNA TGTGCCAGCAGCAAAGGGACAGGCGAGAACATTCAGTACTTC. This sequence encodes CASSKGTGENIQYF. The chain employs TRBV7-9 and TRBJ2-4; 8 nucleotides align to TRBD1. Germline V gene lookup returns CDR1 SEHNR and CDR2 FQNEAQ (reference sequence). The ends lost 5 bases at V and 7 bases at J; junction bases unmatched: 7. The CDR3 totals 14 residues.

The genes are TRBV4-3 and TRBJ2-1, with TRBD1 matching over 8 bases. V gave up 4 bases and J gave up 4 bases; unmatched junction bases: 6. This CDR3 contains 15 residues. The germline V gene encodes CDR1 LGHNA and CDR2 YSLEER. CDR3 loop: CASSPDRELYNEQFF. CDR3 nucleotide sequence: TGCGCCAGCAGCCCGGACAGGGAACTATACAATGAGCAGTTCTTC.

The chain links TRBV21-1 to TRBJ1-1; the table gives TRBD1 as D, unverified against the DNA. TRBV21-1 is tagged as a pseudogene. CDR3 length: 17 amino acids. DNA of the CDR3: TGTGCCAGCAGCAAAAAATGGTTCCCAGAATCAAACACTGAAGCTTTCTTT. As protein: CASSKKWFPESNTEAFF.

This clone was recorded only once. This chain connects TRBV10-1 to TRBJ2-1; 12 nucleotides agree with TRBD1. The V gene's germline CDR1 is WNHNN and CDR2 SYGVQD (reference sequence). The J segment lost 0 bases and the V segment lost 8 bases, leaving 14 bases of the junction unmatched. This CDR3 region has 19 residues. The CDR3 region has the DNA TGCGCCAGCCACGGCAAGGGACAGGGGGCAAAAAGCTCCTACAATGAGCAGTTCTTC. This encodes CASHGKGQGAKSSYNEQFF.

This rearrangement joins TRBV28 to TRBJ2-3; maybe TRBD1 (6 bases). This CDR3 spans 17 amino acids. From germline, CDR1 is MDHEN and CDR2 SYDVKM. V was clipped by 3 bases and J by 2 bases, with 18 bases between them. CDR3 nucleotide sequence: TGTGCCAGCAGTTTGCAGGGGCAACTAAGCCACACAGATACGCAGTATTTT. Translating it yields CASSLQGQLSHTDTQYF.